Listed below are T cell receptor beta chains from one sample, sequenced in a study of T cell responses to AZD1222 COVID-19 vaccine. Produced via immunoSEQ multiplex PCR; TCRdb's table is partial and in-frame only. The table lists about 130,000 clones, roughly 88% of them singletons. The sequenced sample was peripheral blood, obtained 28 days after the second AZD1222 dose. These receptors were taken from an adult who received the AZD1222 COVID-19 vaccine. Both conserved end residues are trimmed from each CDR3.

>TRBJ1-2|TRBV6-2/TRBV6-3
ASSTQRGYGYT
>TRBJ2-1|TRBV5-1
ASSFTGGTYNEQF
>TRBJ1-4|TRBV10-1
ASSDLGTGSEKLF
>TRBJ2-6|TRBV10-1
ASSEPGANVLT
>TRBJ1-5|TRBV12-3/TRBV12-4
ASSFSPHQPQH
>TRBJ2-1|TRBV24-1
ATSDIGTGGSNEQF
>TRBJ1-5|TRBV29-1
SVATGAEPQH
>TRBJ2-3|TRBV30
AWSASFERDTQY
>TRBJ1-1|TRBV20-1
SAVEFTEAF
>TRBJ1-6|TRBV30
AWSVGPGQDSPLH
>TRBJ2-7|TRBV6-5
ASRRGQGIYEQY
>TRBJ1-2|TRBV3-1/TRBV3-2
ASSHPGGQLGYT
>TRBJ1-6|TRBV5-1
ASSFTQPDRGYSPLH
>TRBJ2-1|TRBV7-8
ASSSFGREQF
>TRBJ1-1|TRBV29-1
SVDIENTEAF
>TRBJ1-2|TRBV11-3
ASSLATQNYGYT
>TRBJ2-1|TRBV5-1
ASSLPRAGYNEQF
>TRBJ2-1|TRBV5-1
ASSPGLAHDNEQF
>TRBJ2-3|TRBV5-1
ASSLRVPDTQY
>TRBJ2-6|TRBV25-1
ASSEELFSGANVLT
>TRBJ1-1|TRBV23-1
ASSEGTCGAMNTEAF
>TRBJ1-5|TRBV28
ASSLGYRGSQPQH
>TRBJ2-5|TRBV7-9
ASSSADRGLQETQY
>TRBJ2-2|TRBV11-2
ASSLALYAGELF
>TRBJ2-6|TRBV2
ASSRDRVAGANVLT
>TRBJ2-1|TRBV18
ASSPGAGSSYNEQF
>TRBJ2-1|TRBV29-1
SVEGLPGTSGSGYNEQF
>TRBJ1-1|TRBV5-1
ASSLVSGGQGAEAF
>TRBJ1-1|TRBV29-1
SARQGDTEAF
>TRBJ2-1|TRBV4-2
ASSQTGTGVPEQF
>TRBJ2-7|TRBV28
ASSVLGRGVWEQY
>TRBJ1-4|TRBV7-8
ASSLGQGTEKLF
>TRBJ1-4|TRBV29-1
SVRDRGREKLF
>TRBJ1-6|TRBV7-9
ASSLEHAGSPLH
>TRBJ2-5|TRBV2
ASSERAETQY
>TRBJ2-4|TRBV14
ASSQAGAAQY
>TRBJ2-5|TRBV5-1
ASSSQGAEETQY
>TRBJ2-7|TRBV28
ASSFSGQGGGRQY
>TRBJ2-7|TRBV30
AWSWGGEQY
>TRBJ2-7|TRBV5-6
ASSLRGPYEQY
>TRBJ1-5|TRBV6-5
ASSSRGKGQPQH
>TRBJ1-1|TRBV3-1/TRBV3-2
ASSQGKGAYLPEAF
>TRBJ2-7|TRBV5-1
ASSMTGGSGYEQY
>TRBJ2-2|TRBV7-2
ASSLGTGGNTGELF
>TRBJ1-4|TRBV18
ASSPNRLGATNEKLF
>TRBJ2-6|TRBV11-2
ASSSRGQGANVLT
>TRBJ1-1|TRBV5-1
ASSFGPMNTEAF
>TRBJ2-3|TRBV18
ASSPASVGTDTQY
>TRBJ2-2|TRBV28
ASSIPDRGDGELF
>TRBJ1-2|TRBV3-1/TRBV3-2
ASSQAALAGYT
>TRBJ2-3|TRBV5-6
ASSLRLAGLTDTQY
>TRBJ2-1|TRBV15
ATSREKGGSYNEQF
>TRBJ1-6|TRBV12-3/TRBV12-4
ASSAYHNSPLH
>TRBJ2-5|TRBV2
ASSAAPVETQY